A selection of T cell receptor beta chains follows, all from one sample in a study of T-cell memory formation after mild COVID-19. Each CDR3 protein is one row after TCRdb ran MiXCR on the 5' RACE reads. The table shows roughly 610,000 distinct CDR3 sequences, with about 18% occurring only once. The sample taken for sequencing was PBMCs or a T cell subset sorted from them (not recorded which). These receptors all come from an adult woman who had mild COVID-19 (a few samples of this study predate the infection). Cell type and time point are not known. CDR3s include the opening cysteine and the closing phenylalanine or tryptophan. A D gene is named only where the DNA matches it firmly. The size of a clone is reported for some rows only, either as once, few or many, or as a class for expanded clones.

d_gene | j_gene | abundance | v_gene | CDR3aa | CDR3nt
- | TRBJ1-5 | - | TRBV6-1 | CASTERRNQPQHF | TGTGCCAGCACAGAGCGCCGCAATCAGCCCCAGCATTTT
TRBD1 | TRBJ2-2 | - | TRBV7-9 | CASSKVGQSGELFF | TGTGCCAGCAGCAAGGTGGGACAGAGCGGGGAGCTGTTTTTT
- | TRBJ2-5 | few | TRBV7-9 | CASSLIDYQETQYF | TGTGCCAGCAGCTTAATTGACTACCAAGAGACCCAGTACTTC
- | TRBJ2-7 | few | TRBV7-9 | CASSLSISEQYF | TGTGCCAGCAGCTTATCTATCAGCGAGCAGTACTTC
- | TRBJ2-7 | few | TRBV20-1 | CSARGSQTHEQYF | TGCAGTGCTAGAGGGTCCCAGACACACGAGCAGTACTTC
TRBD2 | TRBJ2-1 | few | TRBV29-1 | CSGQRGSYNEQFF | TGCAGCGGGCAGCGGGGCTCCTACAATGAGCAGTTCTTC
- | TRBJ1-2 | few | TRBV6-5 | CASSYSGPRERGYGYTF | TGTGCCAGCAGTTACTCAGGACCTCGCGAACGGGGCTATGGCTACACCTTC
- | TRBJ1-4 | many | TRBV12-3/TRBV12-4 | CASSETGFNEKLFF | TGTGCCAGCAGTGAAACGGGGTTTAATGAAAAACTGTTTTTT
TRBD2 | TRBJ2-1 | - | TRBV9 | CASSGGTSVQRSYNEQFF | TGTGCCAGCAGCGGCGGGACTAGCGTCCAACGTTCCTACAATGAGCAGTTCTTC
TRBD2 | TRBJ2-6 | few | TRBV6-2/TRBV6-3 | CASSYPSGSPQRGANVLTF | TGTGCCAGCAGTTACCCTAGCGGGAGCCCTCAACGTGGGGCCAACGTCCTGACTTTC
TRBD1 | TRBJ1-1 | few | TRBV5-5 | CASSWDSVIRGVF | TGTGCCAGCAGCTGGGACAGTGTGATCCGAGGAGTCTTT
- | TRBJ1-2 | - | TRBV20-1 | CSAMGTGGYTF | TGCAGTGCTATGGGAACTGGTGGCTACACCTTC
TRBD2 | TRBJ2-5 | - | TRBV18 | CASSPWTSGGQETQYF | TGTGCCAGCTCACCGTGGACTAGCGGGGGTCAAGAGACCCAGTACTTC
- | TRBJ1-5 | - | TRBV5-1 | CASSLGGADQPQHF | TGCGCCAGCAGTTTGGGAGGGGCCGATCAGCCCCAGCATTTT
TRBD1 | TRBJ2-7 | few | TRBV2 | CASSPRTGSLSYEQYF | TGTGCCAGCAGCCCTAGGACAGGGTCCCTCTCCTACGAGCAGTACTTC
TRBD1 | TRBJ1-2 | few | TRBV12-3/TRBV12-4 | CASGTGENYGYTF | TGTGCCAGCGGGACAGGAGAAAACTATGGCTACACCTTC
- | TRBJ1-3 | few | TRBV20-1 | CSAGEGGSGNTIYF | TGCAGTGCTGGGGAGGGGGGGTCTGGAAACACCATATATTTT
TRBD1 | TRBJ1-2 | few | TRBV13 | CASSHRGTGGYGYTF | TGTGCCAGCAGCCACCGAGGGACAGGAGGCTATGGCTACACCTTC
- | TRBJ2-7 | - | TRBV12-3/TRBV12-4 | CASSHREASYEQYF | TGTGCCAGCAGTCACAGGGAGGCGTCCTACGAGCAGTACTTC
TRBD1 | TRBJ2-2 | - | TRBV5-5 | CASSVQGARAGELFF | TGTGCCAGCAGCGTACAGGGGGCGAGGGCCGGGGAGCTGTTTTTT